This TCR beta chain was captured in a study of PD-L1 blockade in urothelial cancer. This table comes from immunoSEQ multiplex PCR, and its TCRdb copy is limited to in-frame clones, with some not included. The table shows 100,000 or so clones, with around 90% occurring only once. Samples spanned pretreatment and treatment, with 1 to 8 time points per patient. Points on this clone: Its antigen is undetermined.

This CDR3 is built from 15 residues. Germline CDR1 reads SGHTA; CDR2 reads FQGTGA. Trimming removed 2 bases from V and 3 bases from J, with 14 bases in between. Study-wide results and caveats: By 3 weeks, tumor-associated blood clones had expanded more in durable-benefit patients.

The chain has TRBV7-3 and TRBJ2-7, with D tentatively TRBD2 (5 bases). The receptor was derived from a woman older than 75 with urothelial cancer. The source material was PBMCs, sampled around atezolizumab (anti-PD-L1) treatment. The CDR3 is CASSLGGGTNYEQYF. The CDR3 DNA is TGTGCCAGCAGCTTAGGAGGTGGCACAAACTACGAGCAGTACTTC. Full variable domain (outside the CDR3, taken from reference TRBV7-3 and TRBJ2-7): GAGVSQTPSNKVTEKGKYVELRCDPISGHTALYWYRQSLGQGPEFLIYFQGTGAADDSGLPNDRFFAVRPEGSVSTLKIQRTERGDSAVYLCASSLGGGTNYEQYFGPGTRLTVT.